This T cell receptor beta chain appears in the sequencing data of a study of blood T cell repertoires in COVID-19. Overall study: Collection of acute and convalescent COVID-19 samples took place in the United States, Italy and Spain.

This clone was found a few times. The age range of participants was roughly 18 to 90 years, with residence in roughly 25 US areas. Original processing notes: Reference gene primer amplification gave estimated nucleated cell counts. The repertoire was sequenced with immunoSEQ multiplex PCR; TCRdb's copy has only in-frame clones and lacks some. The V and J calls and the clone size are those of that table, but D and trimming were determined from the DNA. The sample yields about 140,000 clones, approximately 84% seen once. This TCR was sampled from a man between 35 and 55 years old with acute COVID-19. Material for sequencing was PBMCs or T cells enriched from blood (not recorded which).

The CDR3: CASSLDRGWGSPLHF. The CDR3 DNA reads as TGTGCCAGCAGCTTGGACAGGGGATGGGGGTCACCCCTCCACTTT. This sequence joins TRBV5-8 and TRBJ1-6, with TRBD1 matching over 7 bases. The CDR3 length is 15 residues. Germline CDR1 reads SGHTS; CDR2 reads YDEGEE. V was pared by 0 bases and J by 10 bases, with 7 bases of the junction left unmatched.